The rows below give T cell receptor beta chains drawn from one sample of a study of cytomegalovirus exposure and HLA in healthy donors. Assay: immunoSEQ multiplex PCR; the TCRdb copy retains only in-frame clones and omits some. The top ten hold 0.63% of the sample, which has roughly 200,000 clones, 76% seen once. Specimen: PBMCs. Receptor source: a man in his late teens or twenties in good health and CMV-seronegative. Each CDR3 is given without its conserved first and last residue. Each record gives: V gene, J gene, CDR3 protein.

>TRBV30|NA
AWSVAGAYEQY
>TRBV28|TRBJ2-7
ASSLSTSGYFGEQY
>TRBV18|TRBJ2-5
ASSLNRVETQY
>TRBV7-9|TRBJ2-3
ASSVGGGSTDTQY
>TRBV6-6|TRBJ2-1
ASIQSGTSGDEQF
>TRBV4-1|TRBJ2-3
ASSQEGLGHTDTQY
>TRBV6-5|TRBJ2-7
ASSYRQAPYEQH
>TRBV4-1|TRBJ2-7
ASSQDQGDEQY
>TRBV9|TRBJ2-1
ASSVVSAHLV
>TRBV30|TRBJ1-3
AWSVARTSFWGNTIY
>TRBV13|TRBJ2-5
ASSLGQEETQY
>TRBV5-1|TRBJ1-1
ASSEGDKNTEAF
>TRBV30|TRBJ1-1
AWSRVF
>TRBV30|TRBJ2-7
AWSQAFSYEQY
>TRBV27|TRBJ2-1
ASSRGSGSEQF
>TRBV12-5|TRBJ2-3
ASGSPSQRAGVTDTQY
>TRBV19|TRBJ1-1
ASSQGAGTEAF
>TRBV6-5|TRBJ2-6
ASRRGVGANVLT
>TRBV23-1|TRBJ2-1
ASSQSWRDPYNEQF
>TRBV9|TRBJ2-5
ASSVEGTAKETQY